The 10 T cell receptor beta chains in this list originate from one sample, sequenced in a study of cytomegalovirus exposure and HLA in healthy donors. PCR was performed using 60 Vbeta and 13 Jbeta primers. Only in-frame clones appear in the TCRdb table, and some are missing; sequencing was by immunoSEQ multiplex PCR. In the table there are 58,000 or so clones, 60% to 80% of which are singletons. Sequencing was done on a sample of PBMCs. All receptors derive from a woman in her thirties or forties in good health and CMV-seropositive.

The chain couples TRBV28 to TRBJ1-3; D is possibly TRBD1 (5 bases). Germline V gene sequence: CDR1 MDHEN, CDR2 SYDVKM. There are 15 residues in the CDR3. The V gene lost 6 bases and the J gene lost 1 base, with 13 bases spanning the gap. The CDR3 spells CASRSQGLSGNTIYF. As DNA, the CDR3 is TGTGCCAGCAGATCCCAGGGATTATCTGGAAACACCATATATTTT.

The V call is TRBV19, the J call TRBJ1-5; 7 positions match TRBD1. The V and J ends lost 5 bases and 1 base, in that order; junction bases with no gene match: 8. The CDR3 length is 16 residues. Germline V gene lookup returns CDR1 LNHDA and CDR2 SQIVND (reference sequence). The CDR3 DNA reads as TGTGCCAGTAGTGTCCTGACAGGGCGCAGCAATCAGCCCCAGCATTTT. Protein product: CASSVLTGRSNQPQHF.

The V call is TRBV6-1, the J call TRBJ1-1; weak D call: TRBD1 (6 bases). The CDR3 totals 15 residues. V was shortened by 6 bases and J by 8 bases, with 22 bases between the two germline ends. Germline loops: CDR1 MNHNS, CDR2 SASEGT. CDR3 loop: CASSNLYRVAGEAFF. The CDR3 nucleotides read TGTGCCAGCAGCAATTTATACAGGGTAGCAGGCGAAGCTTTCTTT.

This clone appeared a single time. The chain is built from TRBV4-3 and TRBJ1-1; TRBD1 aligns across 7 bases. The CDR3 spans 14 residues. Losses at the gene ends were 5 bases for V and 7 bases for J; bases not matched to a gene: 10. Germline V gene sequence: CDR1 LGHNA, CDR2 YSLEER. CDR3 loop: CASSKTGDGNEAFF. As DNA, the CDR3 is TGCGCCAGCAGCAAAACAGGGGATGGTAATGAAGCTTTCTTT.

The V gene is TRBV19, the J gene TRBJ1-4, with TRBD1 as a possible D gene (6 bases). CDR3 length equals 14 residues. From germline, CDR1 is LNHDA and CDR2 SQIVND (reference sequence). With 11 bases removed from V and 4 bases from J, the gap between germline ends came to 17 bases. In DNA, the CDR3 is TGTGCCTCCAAGAATGGACAGAATAATGAAAAACTGTTTTTT. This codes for CASKNGQNNEKLFF. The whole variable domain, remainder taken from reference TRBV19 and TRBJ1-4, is DGGITQSPKYLFRKEGQNVTLSCEQNLNHDAMYWYRQDPGQGLRLIYYSQIVNDFQKGDIAEGYSVSREKKESFPLTVTSAQKNPTAFYLCASKNGQNNEKLFFGSGTQLSVL.

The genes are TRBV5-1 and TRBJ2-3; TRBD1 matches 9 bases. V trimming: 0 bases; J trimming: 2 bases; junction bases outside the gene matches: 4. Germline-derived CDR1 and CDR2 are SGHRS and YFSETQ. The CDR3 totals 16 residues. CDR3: CASSLGGQGFTDTQYF. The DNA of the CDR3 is TGCGCCAGCAGCTTGGGGGGACAGGGATTCACAGATACGCAGTATTTT. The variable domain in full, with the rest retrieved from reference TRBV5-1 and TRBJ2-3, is KAGVTQTPRYLIKTRGQQVTLSCSPISGHRSVSWYQQTPGQGLQFLFEYFSETQRNKGNFPGRFSGRQFSNSRSEMNVSTLELGDSALYLCASSLGGQGFTDTQYFGPGTRLTVL.

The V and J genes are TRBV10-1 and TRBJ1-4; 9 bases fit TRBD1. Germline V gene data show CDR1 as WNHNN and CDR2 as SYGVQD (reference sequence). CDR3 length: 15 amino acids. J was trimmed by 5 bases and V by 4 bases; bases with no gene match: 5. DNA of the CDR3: TGCGCCAGCAGTGGAAGCGGACAGGGGAATGAAAAACTGTTTTTT. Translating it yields CASSGSGQGNEKLFF.

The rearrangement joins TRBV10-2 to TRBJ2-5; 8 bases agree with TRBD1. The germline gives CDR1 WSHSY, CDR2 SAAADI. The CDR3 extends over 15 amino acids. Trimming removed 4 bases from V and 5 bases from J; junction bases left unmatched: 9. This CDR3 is CASSVGRGLGETQYF. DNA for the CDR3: TGCGCCAGCAGTGTCGGCAGGGGGCTTGGGGAGACCCAGTACTTC.

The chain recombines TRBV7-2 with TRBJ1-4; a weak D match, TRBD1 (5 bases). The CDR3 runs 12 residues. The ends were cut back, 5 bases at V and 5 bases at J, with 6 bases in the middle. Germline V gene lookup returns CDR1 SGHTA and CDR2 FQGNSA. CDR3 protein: CASSNRNEKLFF. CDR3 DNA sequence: TGTGCCAGCAGCAACAGGAATGAAAAACTGTTTTTT.

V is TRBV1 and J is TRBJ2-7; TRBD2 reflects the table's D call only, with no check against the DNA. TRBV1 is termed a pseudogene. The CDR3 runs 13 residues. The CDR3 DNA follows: TGCACCAGCAGCCGCGGGGGTCTCTACGAGCAGTACTTC. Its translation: CTSSRGGLYEQYF.